This T cell receptor (beta chain) emerged from a study of blood T cell repertoires in COVID-19. Some clones are missing from TCRdb's copy, which holds only in-frame ones; the method was immunoSEQ multiplex PCR. The profile shows 280,000 or so clones, roughly 88% of them singletons. The material sequenced was peripheral blood. The receptor was isolated from a man between 18 and 29 years old with active or convalescent COVID-19.

CDR3 nucleotides: TGTGCCAGCAGCTCTTTACAGGACAGGGTTCAGCCCCAGCATTTT. Translation gives CASSSLQDRVQPQHF. The chain employs TRBV6-2 or TRBV6-3 and TRBJ1-5, with 8 bases matching TRBD1. There are 15 residues in the CDR3. Germline CDR1 is MNHEY and CDR2 is SVGEGT. Trimming at V came to 6 bases and at J to 6 bases, leaving 10 bases not matched to a gene.